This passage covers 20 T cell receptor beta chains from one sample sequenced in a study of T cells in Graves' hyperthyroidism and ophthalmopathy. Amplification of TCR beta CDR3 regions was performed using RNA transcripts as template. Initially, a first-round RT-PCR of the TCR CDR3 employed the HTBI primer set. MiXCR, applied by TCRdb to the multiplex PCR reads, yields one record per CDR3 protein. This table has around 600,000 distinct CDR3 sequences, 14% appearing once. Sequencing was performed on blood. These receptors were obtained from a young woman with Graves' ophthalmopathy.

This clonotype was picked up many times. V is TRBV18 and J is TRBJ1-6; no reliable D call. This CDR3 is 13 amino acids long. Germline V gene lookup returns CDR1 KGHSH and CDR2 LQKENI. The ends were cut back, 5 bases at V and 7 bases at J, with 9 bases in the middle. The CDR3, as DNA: TGTGCCAGCTCAGCCGATATGAATTCACCCCTCCACTTT. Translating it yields CASSADMNSPLHF.

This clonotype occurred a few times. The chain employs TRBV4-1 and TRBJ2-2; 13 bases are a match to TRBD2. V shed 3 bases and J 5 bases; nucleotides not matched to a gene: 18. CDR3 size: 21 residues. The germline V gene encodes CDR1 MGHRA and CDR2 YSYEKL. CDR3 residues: CASSHDRTSGRAGVGTGELFF. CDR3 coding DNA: TGCGCCAGCAGCCACGATAGAACTAGCGGGAGGGCCGGAGTTGGGACCGGGGAGCTGTTTTTT.

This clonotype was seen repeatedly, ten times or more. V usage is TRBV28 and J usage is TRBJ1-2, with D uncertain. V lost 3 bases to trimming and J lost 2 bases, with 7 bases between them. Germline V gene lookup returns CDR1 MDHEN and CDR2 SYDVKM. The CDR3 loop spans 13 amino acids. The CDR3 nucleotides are TGTGCCAGCAGTTTGGCCGGAAACTATGGCTACACCTTC. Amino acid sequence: CASSLAGNYGYTF.

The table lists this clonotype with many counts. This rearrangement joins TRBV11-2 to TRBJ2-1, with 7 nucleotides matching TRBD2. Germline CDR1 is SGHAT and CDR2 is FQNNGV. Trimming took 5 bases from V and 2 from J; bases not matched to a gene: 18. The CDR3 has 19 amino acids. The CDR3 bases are TGTGCCAGCAGCCAACACTATTTTACACTAGCGCCGACCTACAATGAGCAGTTCTTC. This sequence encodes CASSQHYFTLAPTYNEQFF.

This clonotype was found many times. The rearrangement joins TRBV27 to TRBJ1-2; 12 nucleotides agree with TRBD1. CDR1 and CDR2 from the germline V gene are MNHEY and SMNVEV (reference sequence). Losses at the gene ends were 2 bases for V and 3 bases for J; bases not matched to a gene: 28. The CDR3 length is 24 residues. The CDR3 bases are TGTGCCAGCAGTTTAATGTCGTGGGGTTCCGGGACAGGGCTCGGGACAGGGGGCGACTATGGCTACACCTTC. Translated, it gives CASSLMSWGSGTGLGTGGDYGYTF.

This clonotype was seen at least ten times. The CDR3 reads CASSEIREKLFF. The CDR3 DNA reads TGTGCCAGCAGTGAAATTCGGGAAAAACTGTTTTTT. The V and J genes are TRBV2 and TRBJ1-4; D is undetermined. Per germline, CDR1 SNHLY and CDR2 FYNNEI. The CDR3 has 12 residues. V lost 2 bases, J lost 8 bases, and 6 bases lay in between.

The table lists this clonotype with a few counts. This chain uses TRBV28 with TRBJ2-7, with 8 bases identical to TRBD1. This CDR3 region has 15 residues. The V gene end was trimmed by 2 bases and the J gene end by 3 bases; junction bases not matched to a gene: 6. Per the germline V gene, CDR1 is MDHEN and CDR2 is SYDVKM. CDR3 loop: CASSLPATGDYEQYF. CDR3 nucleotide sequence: TGTGCCAGCAGTTTACCCGCGACAGGGGACTACGAGCAGTACTTC. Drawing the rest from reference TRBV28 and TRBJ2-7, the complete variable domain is DVKVTQSSRYLVKRTGEKVFLECVQDMDHENMFWYRQDPGLGLRLIYFSYDVKMKEKGDIPEGYSVSREKKERFSLILESASTNQTSMYLCASSLPATGDYEQYFGPGTRLTVT.

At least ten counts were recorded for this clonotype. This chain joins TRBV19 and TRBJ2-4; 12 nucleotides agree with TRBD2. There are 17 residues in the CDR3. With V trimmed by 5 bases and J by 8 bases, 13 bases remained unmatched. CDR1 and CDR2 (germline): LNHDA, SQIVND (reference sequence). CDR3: CASSLRTSGDLRDIQYF. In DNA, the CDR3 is TGTGCCAGTAGTCTGAGGACTAGCGGGGACCTTCGGGACATTCAGTACTTC.

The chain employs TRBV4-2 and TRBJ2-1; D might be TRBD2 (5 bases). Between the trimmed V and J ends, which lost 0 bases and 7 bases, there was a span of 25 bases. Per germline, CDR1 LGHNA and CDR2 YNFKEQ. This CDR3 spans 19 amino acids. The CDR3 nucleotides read TGTGCCAGCAGCCAAGATGCTCGGATAGCTAGCCACCGCCCGAATGAGCAGTTCTTC. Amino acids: CASSQDARIASHRPNEQFF.

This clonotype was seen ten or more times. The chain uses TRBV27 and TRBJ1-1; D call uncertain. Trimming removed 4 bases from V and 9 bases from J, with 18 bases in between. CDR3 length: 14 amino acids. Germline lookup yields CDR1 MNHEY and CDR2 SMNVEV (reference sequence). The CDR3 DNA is TGTGCCAGCAGTTCCTCACCCATCCAGAAGAAAGCTTTCTTT. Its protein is CASSSSPIQKKAFF.

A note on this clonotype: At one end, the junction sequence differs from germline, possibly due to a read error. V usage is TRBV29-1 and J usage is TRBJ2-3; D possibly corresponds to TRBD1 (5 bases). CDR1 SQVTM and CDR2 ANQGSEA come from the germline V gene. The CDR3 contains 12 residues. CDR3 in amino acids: CSVEGGTNTQYF. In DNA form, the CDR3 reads TGCAGCGTTGAAGGGGGCACAAATACGCAGTATTTT.

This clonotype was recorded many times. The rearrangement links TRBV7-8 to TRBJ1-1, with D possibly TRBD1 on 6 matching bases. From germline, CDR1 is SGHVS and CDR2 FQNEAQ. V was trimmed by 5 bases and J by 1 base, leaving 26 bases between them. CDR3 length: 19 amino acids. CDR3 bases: TGTGCCAGCAGCCCACGCCTGTTCGGTCACAGGGAGGGGAACACTGAAGCTTTCTTT. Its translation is CASSPRLFGHREGNTEAFF.

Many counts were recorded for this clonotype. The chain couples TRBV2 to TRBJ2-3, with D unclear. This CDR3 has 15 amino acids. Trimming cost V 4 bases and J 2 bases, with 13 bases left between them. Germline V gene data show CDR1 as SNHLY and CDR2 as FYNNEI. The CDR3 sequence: CASSAWTVPTDTQYF. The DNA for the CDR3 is TGTGCCAGCAGTGCCTGGACGGTTCCCACAGATACGCAGTATTTT.

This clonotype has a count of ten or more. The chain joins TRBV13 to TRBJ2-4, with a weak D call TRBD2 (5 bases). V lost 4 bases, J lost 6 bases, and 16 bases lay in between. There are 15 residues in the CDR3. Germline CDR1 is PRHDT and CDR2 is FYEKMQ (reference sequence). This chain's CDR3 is CASSSYSASGNIQYF. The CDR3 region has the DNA TGTGCCAGCAGCTCATATAGCGCCTCTGGAAACATTCAGTACTTC. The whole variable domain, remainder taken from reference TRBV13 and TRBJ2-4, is AAGVIQSPRHLIKEKRETATLKCYPIPRHDTVYWYQQGPGQDPQFLISFYEKMQSDKGSIPDRFSAQQFSDYHSELNMSSLELGDSALYFCASSSYSASGNIQYFGAGTRLSVL.

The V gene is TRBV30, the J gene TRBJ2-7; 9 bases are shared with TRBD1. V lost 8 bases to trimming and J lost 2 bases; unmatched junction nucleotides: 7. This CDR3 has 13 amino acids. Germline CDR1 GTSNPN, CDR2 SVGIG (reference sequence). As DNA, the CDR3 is TGTGCCCGGAACAGGGGGCAAACCTACGAGCAGTACTTC. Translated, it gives CARNRGQTYEQYF.

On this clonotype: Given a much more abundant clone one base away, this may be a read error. The CDR3 here is CASSIAQGIHDEQFF. CDR3 nucleotide sequence: TGTGCCAGTAGTATTGCACAGGGTATCCACGATGAGCAGTTCTTC. The V call is TRBV19, the J call TRBJ2-1, with D perhaps matching TRBD1 (6 bases). This CDR3 region has 15 residues. Germline loops: CDR1 LNHDA, CDR2 SQIVND (reference sequence). Trimming took 3 bases from V and 8 from J, leaving 17 bases between them.

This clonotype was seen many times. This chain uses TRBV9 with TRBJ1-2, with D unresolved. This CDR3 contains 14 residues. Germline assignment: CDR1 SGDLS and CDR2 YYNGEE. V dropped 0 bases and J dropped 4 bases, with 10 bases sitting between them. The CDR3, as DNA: TGTGCCAGCAGCGTAGGTACGGGGAGCTATGGCTACACCTTC. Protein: CASSVGTGSYGYTF.

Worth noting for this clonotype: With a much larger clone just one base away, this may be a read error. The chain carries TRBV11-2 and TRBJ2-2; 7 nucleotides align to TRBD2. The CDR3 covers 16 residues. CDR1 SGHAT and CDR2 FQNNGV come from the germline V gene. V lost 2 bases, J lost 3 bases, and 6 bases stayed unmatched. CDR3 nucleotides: TGTGCCAGCAGCTTATGGGCGGGAGCGTACACCGGGGAGCTGTTTTTT. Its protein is CASSLWAGAYTGELFF.

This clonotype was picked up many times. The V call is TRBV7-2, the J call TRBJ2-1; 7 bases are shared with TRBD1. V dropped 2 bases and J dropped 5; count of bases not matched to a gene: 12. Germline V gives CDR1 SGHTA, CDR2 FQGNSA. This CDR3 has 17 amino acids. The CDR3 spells CASSLRDREGVNNEQFF. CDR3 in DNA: TGTGCCAGCAGCTTACGAGACAGGGAAGGGGTTAACAATGAGCAGTTCTTC.

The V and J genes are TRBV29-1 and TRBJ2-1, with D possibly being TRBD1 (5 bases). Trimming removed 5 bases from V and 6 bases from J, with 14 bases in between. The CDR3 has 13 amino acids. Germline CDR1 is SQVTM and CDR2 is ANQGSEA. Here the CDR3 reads CSVRQGLSNEQFF. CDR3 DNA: TGCAGCGTTCGTCAGGGTTTGAGCAATGAGCAGTTCTTC.